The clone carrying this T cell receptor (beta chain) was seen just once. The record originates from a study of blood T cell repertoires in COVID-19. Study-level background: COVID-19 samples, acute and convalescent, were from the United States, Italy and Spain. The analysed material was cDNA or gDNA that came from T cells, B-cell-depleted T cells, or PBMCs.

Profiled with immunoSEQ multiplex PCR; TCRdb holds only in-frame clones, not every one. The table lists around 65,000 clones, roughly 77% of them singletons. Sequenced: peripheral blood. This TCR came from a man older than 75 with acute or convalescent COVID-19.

CDR3 region: CAISDPSGRASYEQYF. The CDR3 region has the DNA TGTGCCATCAGTGATCCTAGCGGGAGGGCATCCTACGAGCAGTACTTC. The genes are TRBV10-3 and TRBJ2-7; 12 bases match TRBD2. V was clipped by 3 bases and J by 1 base; unmatched bases: 4. Per the germline V gene, CDR1 is ENHRY and CDR2 is SYGVKD. CDR3 length: 16 residues.